This TCR beta chain was observed in a study of T cell responses to AZD1222 COVID-19 vaccine. The study's findings and limits: Spike-specific TCR breadth and depth grew following two AZD1222 doses. Only a handful of AZD1222 recipients, roughly six in all, had baseline seropositivity. Along spike, vaccine-associated CD4 TCRs were found throughout, with dominance at 160-218 and 743-854. Variant regions that are unmutated are reportedly the target of nearly half of spike-specific TCRs.

Generated by immunoSEQ multiplex PCR, the TCRdb table keeps only in-frame clones and is missing some. The repertoire holds some 120,000 clones, 86% seen once, with about 12% in the top ten. Trimming cost V 5 bases and J 6 bases, with 14 bases left between them. The CDR3 has 13 residues. As for this clone: The antigen is unknown.

Sequenced material: peripheral blood, taken on day 0 of AZD1222 vaccination. The sequence was collected from an adult in good health. The chain recombines TRBV12-3 or TRBV12-4 with TRBJ2-7; D is unresolved. The CDR3 sequence is CASSPHRLGEQYF. CDR3 DNA: TGTGCCAGCAGTCCTCACCGACTGGGCGAGCAGTACTTC.